This TCR beta chain was sequenced during a study of graft-versus-host responses after intestinal transplantation. Details on this clone: As yet, its antigen is unknown.

Libraries were prepared by immunoSEQ multiplex PCR; TCRdb keeps only in-frame clonotypes and omits some of them. Of tens of thousands of clones in the sample, roughly 91% are singletons; the top ten hold less than 0.1%. The CDR3 has 16 residues. CDR1 is MNHEY and CDR2 is SMNVEV in the germline V gene (reference sequence). V dropped 5 bases and J dropped 1; count of bases not matched to a gene: 7. The sample here was unstimulated CD4+ T cells sorted from spleen or lymph node cells, taken before intestinal transplant. The clonotype originates from a human donor who received an intestinal transplant. The chain joins TRBV27 to TRBJ1-2, with TRBD1 identical over 10 bases. CDR3 region: CASSPTDRGRNYGYTF. CDR3 DNA sequence: TGTGCCAGCAGTCCGACCGACAGGGGGCGTAACTATGGCTACACCTTC.